Listed below are T cell receptor beta chains from one sample, sequenced in a study of immune characterization of retroperitoneal liposarcoma. Using its own MiXCR run on the PCR reads, TCRdb lists one record per CDR3 protein. This table has some 10,000 distinct CDR3 sequences, around 30% appearing once. The sample taken for sequencing was tumor tissue. All receptors derive from a male donor with retroperitoneal liposarcoma. CDR3s include the opening cysteine and the closing phenylalanine or tryptophan. D genes are given only for firm matches. Size is omitted from some rows. Given values are once, few, many or a class for expanded clones.

few,-,TRBJ1-1,TRBV6-1,CASSRVSNTEAFF,TGTGCCAGCAGCCGTGTCTCAAACACTGAAGCTTTCTTT
-,TRBD1,TRBJ2-4,TRBV6-5,CASSIRGDRVTNIQYF,TGTGCCAGCTCTATAAGGGGGGACAGGGTAACAAACATTCAGTACTTC
many,-,TRBJ2-2,TRBV6-6,CASSSALGELFF,TGTGCCAGCAGTTCCGCGCTCGGGGAGCTGTTTTTT
-,TRBD2,TRBJ2-3,TRBV6-6,CASSSGKLAGITDTQYF,TGTGCCAGCAGCTCGGGCAAGCTAGCGGGTATCACAGATACGCAGTATTTT
few,-,TRBJ1-1,TRBV12-3/TRBV12-4,CASSPDPLNTEAFF,TGTGCCAGCAGTCCCGACCCGTTGAACACTGAAGCTTTCTTT
medium-sized,TRBD2,TRBJ2-3,TRBV6-1,CASRLAGPTDTQYF,TGTGCCAGCAGACTAGCGGGGCCCACAGATACGCAGTATTTT
few,TRBD2,TRBJ2-5,TRBV7-8,CASSHRASGIYNEQYF,TGTGCCAGCAGCCACCGCGCGAGCGGGATATACAATGAGCAGTACTTC
medium-sized,-,TRBJ2-7,TRBV12-3/TRBV12-4,CASSLPTGSSYEQYF,TGTGCCAGCAGTCTCCCGACAGGAAGCTCCTACGAGCAGTACTTC
few,-,TRBJ2-1,TRBV7-2,CASSPPTGFSEQFF,TGTGCCAGCAGCCCCCCGACAGGTTTTTCGGAGCAGTTCTTC
-,TRBD1,TRBJ2-1,TRBV6-5,CASSYGTGIQETQFF,TGTGCCAGCAGTTACGGGACAGGGATACAAGAGACCCAGTTCTTC
-,TRBD1,TRBJ2-1,TRBV27,CASSLSKGAEETQFF,TGTGCCAGCAGTTTATCGAAGGGGGCTGAGGAGACCCAGTTCTTC
-,-,TRBJ1-6,TRBV6-1,CASSEYGGRFPLHF,TGTGCCAGCAGTGAATACGGGGGCCGCTTTCCCCTCCACTTT
many,TRBD1,TRBJ2-7,TRBV6-1,CASSSSGTGTYEQYF,TGTGCCAGCAGTTCCTCCGGGACAGGGACCTACGAGCAGTACTTC
few,TRBD1,TRBJ1-1,TRBV6-1,CASRDHRDSFEAFF,TGTGCCAGCAGAGACCACCGGGACAGTTTTGAAGCTTTCTTT
-,-,TRBJ2-1,TRBV27,CASSFNTHKNSYEQFF,TGTGCCAGCAGTTTCAACACCCACAAGAACTCCTACGAGCAGTTCTTC
few,-,TRBJ2-1,TRBV11-2,CASSLVGGGSYEQFF,TGTGCCAGCAGCTTAGTGGGCGGGGGCTCCTACGAGCAGTTCTTC